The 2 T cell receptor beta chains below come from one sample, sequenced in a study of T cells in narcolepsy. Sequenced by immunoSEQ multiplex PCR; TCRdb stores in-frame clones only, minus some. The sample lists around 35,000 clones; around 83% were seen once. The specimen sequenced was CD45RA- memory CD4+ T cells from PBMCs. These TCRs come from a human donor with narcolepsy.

CDR3 sequence: CASSEGLAGGTDTQYF. As DNA, the CDR3 is TGTGCCAGCAGTGAAGGACTAGCGGGAGGCACAGATACGCAGTATTTT. J is TRBJ2-3 and V is TRBV6-1; TRBD2 agrees at 12 bases. In germline, CDR1 is MNHNS, CDR2 SASEGT. There are 16 residues in the CDR3. J gave up 1 base and V 1 base, and 0 bases lay outside the gene matches.

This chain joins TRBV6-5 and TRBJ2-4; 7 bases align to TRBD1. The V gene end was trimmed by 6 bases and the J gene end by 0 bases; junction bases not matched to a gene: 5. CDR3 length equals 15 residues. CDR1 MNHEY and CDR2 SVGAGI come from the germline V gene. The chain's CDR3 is CASRSGTAAKNIQYF. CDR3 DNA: TGTGCCAGCAGATCCGGGACAGCAGCCAAAAACATTCAGTACTTC.